This is a list of T cell receptor beta chains from one sample in a study of technical replicates of blood from a few donors. Libraries were prepared by immunoSEQ multiplex PCR; TCRdb keeps only in-frame clonotypes and omits some of them. The table records about 71,000 clones, around nine tenths of them present only once. Input material: T cells isolated from PBMCs. The receptor set was obtained from a human donor in good health. CDR3s leave out the opening cysteine and the closing phenylalanine or tryptophan.

J | V | length | CDR3
TRBJ1-4 | TRBV28 | 12 | ASSWDRVGEKLF
TRBJ1-1 | TRBV6-1 | 11 | ASSEVRNTEAF
TRBJ2-2 | TRBV11-3 | 13 | ASSLGGPNTGELF
TRBJ2-1 | TRBV7-3 | 14 | ASSTVGGGSYNEQF
TRBJ2-2 | TRBV18 | 14 | ASSPPGGGITGELF
TRBJ1-1 | TRBV6-6 | 12 | ASTGDTGNTEAF
TRBJ1-3 | TRBV5-1 | 14 | ASSLASTGSGNTIY
TRBJ2-7 | TRBV29-1 | 11 | SVIAGGAYEQY
TRBJ2-7 | TRBV15 | 14 | ATSEASGSTNYEQY
TRBJ2-7 | TRBV11-2 | 11 | ASSLGRTWEQY
TRBJ2-2 | TRBV10-3 | 12 | AISEDSTTGELF
TRBJ2-1 | TRBV29-1 | 13 | SVGGGSLLYNEQF
TRBJ2-1 | TRBV23-1 | 12 | ASSQLNQNNEQF
TRBJ1-5 | TRBV27 | 14 | ASSKFLRDRLQPQH
TRBJ2-7 | TRBV30 | 12 | AWSGKAERYEQY
TRBJ2-2 | TRBV29-1 | 10 | SVERNTGELF
TRBJ1-3 | TRBV14 | 12 | ASSSRLQGSSIY
TRBJ2-7 | TRBV10-3 | 16 | AISPKKPPLAGGYEQY
TRBJ2-7 | TRBV5-6 | 10 | ASSWDSYEQY
TRBJ1-1 | TRBV28 | 13 | ASSIDRWGRAEAF
TRBJ1-2 | TRBV18 | 10 | ASSPQGLAYT
TRBJ1-1 | TRBV10-3 | 12 | AISSDREVTEAF
TRBJ2-1 | TRBV5-4 | 13 | ASSFESSSYNEQF
TRBJ2-1 | TRBV28 | 14 | ASSLGLADGLNEQF
TRBJ2-5 | TRBV5-1 | 12 | ASSLPGGYETQY
TRBJ2-7 | TRBV27 | 13 | ASSWGQTSGYEQY
TRBJ2-5 | TRBV2 | 9 | ASQYQETQY
- | TRBV4-1 | 14 | ASSQGGAGGLYEQY
TRBJ2-3 | TRBV19 | 14 | ASSNSGGHITDTQY
TRBJ2-3 | TRBV11-2 | 13 | ASSFLAGASDTQY
TRBJ1-2 | TRBV7-2 | 12 | ASSPGQDYYGYT
TRBJ2-3 | TRBV7-9 | 12 | ASSLAVLLDTQY
TRBJ2-7 | TRBV11-3 | 14 | ASSSSRTANSYEQY
TRBJ1-5 | TRBV6-1 | 12 | ASSEDRENQPQH
TRBJ2-2 | TRBV30 | 11 | AWMGTRNGELF
TRBJ1-1 | TRBV19 | 14 | ASSSTKTDTNTEAF
TRBJ1-1 | TRBV7-9 | 13 | ASSPNPGFVVNAF